Shown below are 30 T cell receptor beta chains from a single sample sequenced in a study of blood T cell repertoires in COVID-19. Some clones are missing from TCRdb's copy, which holds only in-frame ones; the method was immunoSEQ multiplex PCR. The sample contains around 200,000 clones, approximately 90% of which appear only once. The sequencing sample was made of peripheral blood. All receptors come from a woman between 18 and 30 years old who had recovered from COVID-19.

The chain recombines TRBV29-1 with TRBJ2-7; 11 nucleotides agree with TRBD2. The CDR3 extends over 13 amino acids. V was clipped by 7 bases and J by 6 bases; unmatched bases: 8. Per germline, CDR1 SQVTM and CDR2 ANQGSEA. CDR3 region: CSATSGRSSEQYV. The DNA of the CDR3 is TGCAGCGCCACTAGCGGGAGATCGAGCGAGCAGTACGTC.

CDR3 region: CASSVGPGNTEAFF. The DNA for the CDR3 is TGTGCCAGCAGCGTAGGTCCGGGGAACACTGAAGCTTTCTTT. V usage is TRBV9 and J usage is TRBJ1-1; D is unresolved. The CDR3 sequence is 14 residues long. V shed 0 bases and J shed 1 base, with 7 bases lying between them. Germline V gene lookup returns CDR1 SGDLS and CDR2 YYNGEE.

V and J are TRBV6-1 and TRBJ2-7; TRBD1 might be the D (6 bases). The germline CDR1 and CDR2 sequences are MNHNS and SASEGT. V was shortened by 4 bases and J by 1 base, with 17 bases between the two germline ends. The CDR3 is 16 amino acids. The CDR3 DNA follows: TGTGCCAGCAGTGGAGAGGGGGTACCTGGGTCCTACGAGCAGTACTTC. Translating it yields CASSGEGVPGSYEQYF.

This rearrangement joins TRBV5-1 to TRBJ1-6; 9 positions agree with TRBD1. Trimming removed 7 bases from V and 9 bases from J; junction bases left unmatched: 8. Per the germline V gene, CDR1 is SGHRS and CDR2 is YFSETQ. The CDR3 length is 14 residues. The CDR3 nucleotides are TGCGCCAGCGGTGGGGACAGGGAAGGTTCACCCCTCCACTTT. Translation gives CASGGDREGSPLHF. The variable domain in full, completed from reference TRBV5-1 and TRBJ1-6, reads KAGVTQTPRYLIKTRGQQVTLSCSPISGHRSVSWYQQTPGQGLQFLFEYFSETQRNKGNFPGRFSGRQFSNSRSEMNVSTLELGDSALYLCASGGDREGSPLHFGNGTRLTVT.

The chain employs TRBV6-1 and TRBJ1-2, with TRBD1 identical over 7 bases. CDR1 is MNHNS and CDR2 is SASEGT in the germline V gene. V trimming: 3 bases; J trimming: 10 bases; junction bases outside the gene matches: 8. This CDR3 is built from 13 residues. The CDR3 spells CASSEPGTVYYTF. The CDR3 DNA sequence: TGTGCCAGCAGTGAGCCTGGGACAGTCTACTACACCTTC.

Turning to this clone: This specimen includes other DNA sequences encoding the same CDR3. The chain uses TRBV7-3 and TRBJ2-1; D remains unclear. CDR3 length equals 13 residues. The V gene lost 4 bases and the J gene lost 9 bases, with 13 bases spanning the gap. Germline values: CDR1 SGHTA, CDR2 FQGTGA. CDR3 nucleotide sequence: TGTGCCAGCAGCTCCCTCTCGGTTGGTGAGCAGTTCTTC. Translation gives CASSSLSVGEQFF. Variable domain in full (rest from reference TRBV7-3 and TRBJ2-1): GAGVSQTPSNKVTEKGKYVELRCDPISGHTALYWYRQSLGQGPEFLIYFQGTGAADDSGLPNDRFFAVRPEGSVSTLKIQRTERGDSAVYLCASSSLSVGEQFFGPGTRLTVL.

V and J are TRBV4-3 and TRBJ1-6; weak D call: TRBD1 (6 bases). CDR1 is LGHNA, CDR2 YSLEER, per germline. The CDR3 is made up of 17 amino acids. V lost 1 base and J lost 5, with 15 bases in between. The CDR3 DNA reads TGCGCCAGCAGCCAAGCCACCAACAGGGCCCATAATTCACCCCTCCACTTT. Translated, it gives CASSQATNRAHNSPLHF.

The genes are TRBV3-1 (or the pseudogene TRBV3-2) and TRBJ2-2, with 8 bases aligning to TRBD1. The trim removed 4 bases at V and 1 base at J, leaving 5 bases unmatched. The germline gives CDR1 LGHDT, CDR2 YNNKEL (reference sequence). The CDR3 is made up of 16 amino acids. The CDR3 loop reads CASSPPGTGNTGELFF. The CDR3 DNA sequence: TGTGCCAGCAGCCCACCCGGGACAGGGAACACCGGGGAGCTGTTTTTT.

This clone was detected once. The chain uses TRBV18 and TRBJ1-3; 7 bases are a match to TRBD1. This CDR3 contains 16 residues. With V trimmed by 3 bases and J by 1 base, 6 bases remained unmatched. The germline V gene encodes CDR1 KGHSH and CDR2 LQKENI. CDR3 DNA sequence: TGTGCCAGCTCACCGGACAGGTTCCCGTCTGGAAACACCATATATTTT. Translation gives CASSPDRFPSGNTIYF. Combining the CDR3 with reference TRBV18 and TRBJ1-3 gives the whole variable domain NAGVMQNPRHLVRRRGQEARLRCSPMKGHSHVYWYRQLPEEGLKFMVYLQKENIIDESGMPKERFSAEFPKEGPSILRIQQVVRGDSAAYFCASSPDRFPSGNTIYFGEGSWLTVV.

The chain combines TRBV6-5 with TRBJ1-5, with D maybe TRBD1 (5 bases). CDR3 length: 15 residues. V lost 6 bases, J lost 1 base, and 13 bases lay in between. Per the germline V gene, CDR1 is MNHEY and CDR2 is SVGAGI. The CDR3 DNA sequence: TGTGCCAGCAGCCTTACTGGGGGGAGCAATCAGCCCCAGCATTTT. Translated: CASSLTGGSNQPQHF.

The chain is built from TRBV5-1 and TRBJ2-3, with 10 bases lining up with TRBD2. The trim removed 3 bases at V and 1 base at J, leaving 8 bases unmatched. CDR1 SGHRS and CDR2 YFSETQ come from the germline V gene. The CDR3 contains 17 residues. The chain's CDR3 is CASSSSPLAGGTDTQYF. DNA for the CDR3: TGCGCCAGCAGCTCGTCCCCTCTAGCGGGGGGCACAGATACGCAGTATTTT.

J is TRBJ1-6 and V is TRBV9; tentative D call: TRBD1 (5 bases). Germline V gene sequence: CDR1 SGDLS, CDR2 YYNGEE. CDR3 length equals 17 residues. V was clipped by 4 bases and J by 9 bases, with 23 bases between them. The CDR3 sequence is CASSPYREGPAISPLHF. The CDR3 coding sequence is TGTGCCAGCAGCCCCTACCGGGAGGGACCCGCAATTTCACCCCTCCACTTT.

This chain links TRBV6-5 with TRBJ1-3; tentative D call: TRBD1 (5 bases). Trimming shortened V by 0 bases and J by 7 bases, and 13 bases separated the two germline ends. Per germline, CDR1 MNHEY and CDR2 SVGAGI. The CDR3 sequence is 15 residues long. The CDR3, as DNA: TGTGCCAGCAGTTACTCGGGGATTCGGGGGAACACCATATATTTT. It is translated as CASSYSGIRGNTIYF.

The genes are TRBV29-1 and TRBJ2-1, with 10 bases aligning to TRBD2. This CDR3 region has 18 residues. With V trimmed by 5 bases and J by 0 bases, 13 bases remained unmatched. Germline values: CDR1 SQVTM, CDR2 ANQGSEA. The CDR3 DNA sequence: TGCAGCGTTTCTGGGCTAGCGGGAGAGATGAGCTCCTACAATGAGCAGTTCTTC. This gives the protein CSVSGLAGEMSSYNEQFF.

The gene calls are TRBV18 and TRBJ2-2, with TRBD2 matching 7 bases. With V trimmed by 2 bases and J by 5 bases, 2 bases remained unmatched. The CDR3 sequence is 14 residues long. Germline V gene data show CDR1 as KGHSH and CDR2 as LQKENI. CDR3 residues: CASSPVLATGELFF. Here the CDR3 DNA reads TGTGCCAGCTCACCAGTACTAGCGACCGGGGAGCTGTTTTTT.

The rearrangement links TRBV7-9 to TRBJ2-5; TRBD1 matches at 7 bases. Germline V gene data show CDR1 as SEHNR and CDR2 as FQNEAQ (reference sequence). V dropped 3 bases and J dropped 1; count of bases not matched to a gene: 2. The CDR3 is 14 amino acids. Here the CDR3 DNA reads TGTGCCAGCAGCTTCTCAGGGGGCCAAGAGACCCAGTACTTC. Amino acid sequence: CASSFSGGQETQYF. Full variable domain (rest looked up from reference TRBV7-9 and TRBJ2-5): DTGVSQNPRHKITKRGQNVTFRCDPISEHNRLYWYRQTLGQGPEFLTYFQNEAQLEKSRLLSDRFSAERPKGSFSTLEIQRTEQGDSAMYLCASSFSGGQETQYFGPGTRLLVL.

V and J are TRBV5-1 and TRBJ2-5; 7 bases are shared with TRBD2. The J segment lost 2 bases and the V segment lost 2 bases, leaving 3 bases of the junction unmatched. The germline V gene has CDR1 SGHRS and CDR2 YFSETQ. This CDR3 is built from 14 residues. The CDR3: CASSFGLEQETQYF. CDR3 bases: TGCGCCAGCAGCTTTGGACTAGAACAAGAGACCCAGTACTTC.

This chain connects TRBV30 to TRBJ1-1; no firm D call. The ends were cut back, 0 bases at V and 0 bases at J, with 8 bases in the middle. Germline assignment: CDR1 GTSNPN and CDR2 SVGIG (reference sequence). The CDR3 contains 14 residues. Here the CDR3 reads CAWSVSGMNTEAFF. The CDR3 DNA reads as TGTGCCTGGAGTGTTTCGGGAATGAACACTGAAGCTTTCTTT.

The chain links TRBV13 to TRBJ2-4, with D perhaps TRBD2 (6 bases). The germline V gene has CDR1 PRHDT and CDR2 FYEKMQ (reference sequence). CDR3 length: 15 amino acids. The V and J ends lost 1 base and 7 bases respectively, with 14 bases between them. The CDR3 nucleotides read TGTGCCAGCAGCTTAGCACGGAGGGGAAGGAACATTCAGTACTTC. Translation gives CASSLARRGRNIQYF.

This clone was detected a few times. This chain joins TRBV5-1 and TRBJ2-1, with a possible D match to TRBD2 (5 bases). Germline CDR1 SGHRS, CDR2 YFSETQ. The CDR3 runs 13 residues. V was cut by 7 bases and J by 8 bases, with 16 bases left in between. This CDR3 reads CASGLSGHDEQFF. The CDR3 DNA follows: TGCGCCAGCGGCCTCAGCGGCCACGATGAGCAGTTCTTC.

The chain combines TRBV19 with TRBJ1-2; tentatively, D is TRBD1 (6 bases). This CDR3 region has 15 residues. Germline V gene sequence: CDR1 LNHDA, CDR2 SQIVND (reference sequence). Trimming removed 6 bases from V and 1 base from J, with 15 bases in between. The CDR3 loop reads CASSPNRVVNYGYTF. The DNA for the CDR3 is TGTGCCAGTAGCCCGAACAGGGTAGTTAACTATGGCTACACCTTC.

The chain links TRBV19 to TRBJ2-4; 12 bases map to TRBD1. V was clipped by 5 bases and J by 0 bases; unmatched bases: 23. The germline V gene has CDR1 LNHDA and CDR2 SQIVND (reference sequence). The CDR3 consists of 23 residues. CDR3 sequence reads: CASSLGTGGEGHPFALAKNIQYF. The DNA for the CDR3 is TGTGCCAGTAGTTTGGGGACAGGGGGCGAAGGTCACCCTTTTGCCCTAGCCAAAAACATTCAGTACTTC.

This sequence joins TRBV6-1 and TRBJ2-7; 8 nucleotides match TRBD2. CDR3 length equals 14 residues. Germline trimming cut 2 bases from V and 4 bases from J; bases unmatched to any gene: 4. Germline V lookup: CDR1 MNHNS, CDR2 SASEGT. CDR3 bases: TGTGCCAGCAGTGAAACGGTAGCGGGATACGAGCAGTACGTC. Its protein is CASSETVAGYEQYV.

The genes are TRBV7-9 and TRBJ2-1, with TRBD1 matching over 8 bases. This CDR3 region has 14 residues. Trimming removed 8 bases from V and 5 bases from J; junction bases left unmatched: 8. Per the germline V gene, CDR1 is SEHNR and CDR2 is FQNEAQ (reference sequence). The CDR3: CASPSGQGDNEQFF. The CDR3 DNA sequence: TGTGCCAGCCCCTCCGGACAGGGTGACAATGAGCAGTTCTTC.

Only one count was recorded for this clone. The V and J genes are TRBV12-5 and TRBJ2-7; 7 nucleotides agree with TRBD1. The V gene's germline CDR1 is LGHNT and CDR2 FRNRAP. The CDR3 is 14 amino acids. With V trimmed by 2 bases and J by 2 bases, 3 bases remained unmatched. The CDR3 DNA reads TGTGCTAGTGGTTTGTTCGACAGGGCCTACGAGCAGTACGTC. Translating it yields CASGLFDRAYEQYV.

V is TRBV7-9 and J is TRBJ1-3; D is possibly TRBD1 (5 bases). V dropped 5 bases and J dropped 1 base, with 12 bases sitting between them. The CDR3 covers 15 residues. CDR1 and CDR2 from the germline V gene are SEHNR and FQNEAQ (reference sequence). Here the CDR3 reads CASSPVGGSGNTIYF. CDR3 nucleotides: TGTGCCAGCAGCCCAGTCGGGGGTTCTGGAAACACCATATATTTT.

This clone showed up just once. This CDR3 is CASSYSRDLTEAFF. CDR3 coding DNA: TGTGCCAGCAGTTACTCGCGGGATTTGACTGAAGCTTTCTTT. The genes are TRBV6-5 and TRBJ1-1, with no clear D. Trimming took 0 bases from V and 5 from J, leaving 10 bases between them. The germline CDR1 and CDR2 sequences are MNHEY and SVGAGI. This CDR3 spans 14 amino acids.

The chain carries TRBV29-1 and TRBJ2-5, with TRBD1 identical over 9 bases. The CDR3 is made up of 15 amino acids. Trimming at V came to 6 bases and at J to 5 bases, leaving 13 bases not matched to a gene. From germline, CDR1 is SQVTM and CDR2 ANQGSEA. CDR3 region: CSVDAGQGVRETQYF. CDR3 DNA: TGCAGCGTAGACGCGGGACAGGGTGTGCGGGAGACCCAGTACTTC.

The chain carries TRBV7-9 and TRBJ2-2, with 7 positions matching TRBD2. Trimming at V came to 5 bases and at J to 6 bases, leaving 6 bases not matched to a gene. In germline, CDR1 is SEHNR, CDR2 FQNEAQ (reference sequence). This CDR3 is 14 amino acids long. CDR3 sequence reads: CASSGFRGAGELFF. CDR3 sequence (DNA): TGTGCCAGCAGCGGCTTTCGGGGGGCCGGGGAGCTGTTTTTT.

The chain is built from TRBV15 and TRBJ2-5; 12 bases line up with TRBD2. The CDR3 extends over 17 amino acids. Trimming cost V 3 bases and J 2 bases; bases outside gene matches: 7. Germline CDR1 reads LNHNV; CDR2 reads YYDKDF (reference sequence). The CDR3 here is CATSSPTSGGPQETQYF. In nucleotides, the CDR3 is TGTGCCACCAGCAGTCCCACTAGCGGGGGGCCACAAGAGACCCAGTACTTC.